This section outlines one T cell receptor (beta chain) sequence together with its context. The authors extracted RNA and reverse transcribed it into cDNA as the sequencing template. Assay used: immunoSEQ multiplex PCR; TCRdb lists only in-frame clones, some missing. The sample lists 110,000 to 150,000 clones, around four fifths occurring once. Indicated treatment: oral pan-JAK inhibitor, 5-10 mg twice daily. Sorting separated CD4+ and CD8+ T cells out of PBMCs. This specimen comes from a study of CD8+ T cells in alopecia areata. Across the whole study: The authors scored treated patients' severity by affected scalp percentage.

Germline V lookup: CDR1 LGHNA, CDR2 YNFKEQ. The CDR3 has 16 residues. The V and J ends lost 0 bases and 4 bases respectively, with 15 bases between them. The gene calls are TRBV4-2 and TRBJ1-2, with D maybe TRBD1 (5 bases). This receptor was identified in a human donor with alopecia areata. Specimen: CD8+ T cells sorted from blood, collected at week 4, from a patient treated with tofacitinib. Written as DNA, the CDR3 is TGTGCCAGCAGCCAAGAATCAAGCGGGGACTTCTATGGCTACACCTTC. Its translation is CASSQESSGDFYGYTF.